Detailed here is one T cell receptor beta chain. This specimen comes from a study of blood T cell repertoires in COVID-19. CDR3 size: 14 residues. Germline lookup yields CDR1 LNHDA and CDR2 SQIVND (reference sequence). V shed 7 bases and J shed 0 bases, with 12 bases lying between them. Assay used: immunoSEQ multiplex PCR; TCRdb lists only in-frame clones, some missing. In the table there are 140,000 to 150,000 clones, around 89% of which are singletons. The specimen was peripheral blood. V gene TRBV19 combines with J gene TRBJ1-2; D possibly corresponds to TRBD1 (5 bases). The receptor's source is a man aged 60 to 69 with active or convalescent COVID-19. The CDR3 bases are TGTGCCAGTACCCTCGGGGGTTCTAACTATGGCTACACCTTC. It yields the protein CASTLGGSNYGYTF. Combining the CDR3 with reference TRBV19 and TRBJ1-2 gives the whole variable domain DGGITQSPKYLFRKEGQNVTLSCEQNLNHDAMYWYRQDPGQGLRLIYYSQIVNDFQKGDIAEGYSVSREKKESFPLTVTSAQKNPTAFYLCASTLGGSNYGYTFGSGTRLTVV.